This TCR beta chain stems from a study of blood T cell repertoires in COVID-19. As for the study in general: COVID-19 samples collected from the United States, Italy and Spain covered acute and convalescent phases. PBMCs, B-cell-depleted T cells, or T cells were the source of the cDNA or gDNA that made up the material.

V lost 5 bases, J lost 0 bases, and 14 bases lay in between. The CDR3 is 16 residues long. Germline values: CDR1 SEHNR, CDR2 FQNEAQ (reference sequence). Per the original data handling: Amplifying reference gene primers gave estimates of nucleated cell counts. The table came from immunoSEQ multiplex PCR; TCRdb's copy has only in-frame clones and leaves some out. The V and J calls and the clone size are those of that table, but D and trimming were determined from the DNA. The sample carries under 70,000 clones, about 73% recorded once. The receptor was isolated from a woman aged 65 to 85 with acute or convalescent COVID-19. The rearrangement links TRBV7-9 to TRBJ2-1, with D tentatively TRBD2 (6 bases). Sequencing input: peripheral blood. The chain's CDR3 is CASSPIAVSSYNEQFF. CDR3 nucleotides: TGTGCCAGCAGCCCAATAGCGGTTAGCTCCTACAATGAGCAGTTCTTC.